The next 14 T cell receptor beta chains were all read from a single sample in a study of regulatory T cells in long-lasting Graves disease. Arm-PCR of CDR3 regions with iRepertoire HTBI primers generated TCR beta libraries. MiXCR, run by TCRdb on the multiplex PCR reads, gives a single entry per CDR3 protein. Among about 360,000 distinct CDR3 sequences listed, around 16% were seen once. Time point reported: newly diagnosed GD, antithyroid drugs for less than 3 months. PBMCs provided the RNA from which the TCR library was made. These data were also reused for a study on T cells in Graves' hyperthyroidism and ophthalmopathy.

The sequenced sample was peripheral blood mononuclear cells (PBMCs), obtained at new diagnosis, from a patient treated with antithyroid drugs. These receptors originate from a woman aged 18-35 years with Graves disease.

This clonotype has at least ten counts. The chain joins TRBV5-1 to TRBJ2-5, with 9 bases identical to TRBD2. Germline lookup yields CDR1 SGHRS and CDR2 YFSETQ. Unmatched junction bases numbered 4, after V lost 4 bases and J lost 3 bases. The length of the CDR3 is 14 residues. CDR3 nucleotides: TGCGCCAGCAGCACGTCTAGCGGGAAAGAGACCCAGTACTTC. The encoded protein is CASSTSSGKETQYF.

Concerning this clonotype itself: Possible read error: a much larger clone is one base away. The chain recombines TRBV24-1 with TRBJ2-1; the D gene is possibly TRBD2 (5 bases). The J call may be faulty, since TRBJ2-7 better matches the DNA end. The CDR3 is 15 residues long. Germline CDR1 reads KGHDR; CDR2 reads SFDVKD. Here the CDR3 reads CATSDADFEYNEQYF. The DNA for the CDR3 is TGTGCCACCAGTGATGCGGACTTCGAATACAATGAGCAGTACTTC.

This clonotype was picked up many times. The V and J genes are TRBV20-1 and TRBJ2-7; 9 bases are shared with TRBD1. The CDR3 runs 15 residues. V trimming: 3 bases; J trimming: 3 bases; junction bases outside the gene matches: 9. Per the germline V gene, CDR1 is DFQATT and CDR2 is SNEGSKA (reference sequence). Here the CDR3 reads CSASRTGEAVYEQYF. CDR3 nucleotides: TGCAGTGCTAGTAGGACAGGGGAAGCTGTCTACGAGCAGTACTTC.

This clonotype was seen repeatedly, ten times or more. A read error may be the cause here, since a much bigger clone is one base away. This likely comes from a read error, as the CDR3 has no conserved phenylalanine or tryptophan at its end. The V and J genes are TRBV11-2 and TRBJ2-3; 7 nucleotides align to TRBD1. This CDR3 contains 14 residues. V gave up 6 bases and J gave up 2 bases; unmatched junction bases: 5. The V gene's germline CDR1 is SGHAT and CDR2 FQNNGV. CDR3 amino acids: CASRRGQFTDTQYV. The CDR3 DNA follows: TGTGCCAGCAGACGGGGACAGTTCACAGATACGCAGTATGTT.

This clonotype has just a few counts. The chain combines TRBV7-9 with TRBJ1-2, with TRBD1 matching 7 bases. Germline V gives CDR1 SEHNR, CDR2 FQNEAQ (reference sequence). The length of the CDR3 is 15 residues. J gave up 4 bases and V 5 bases, and 10 bases lay outside the gene matches. The CDR3 DNA is TGTGCCAGCAGCCGAGGGGATGGGACAGTCTATGGCTACACCTTC. Protein product: CASSRGDGTVYGYTF.

This clonotype showed up many times. This chain connects TRBV20-1 to TRBJ2-5; the match to TRBD2 covers 10 bases. Per the germline V gene, CDR1 is DFQATT and CDR2 is SNEGSKA (reference sequence). The CDR3 totals 16 residues. V shed 5 bases and J 0 bases; nucleotides not matched to a gene: 9. In DNA form, the CDR3 reads TGCAGTGCTCCGAAGGAAGCGGGAGGGCACCAAGAGACCCAGTACTTC. Protein sequence: CSAPKEAGGHQETQYF.

V gene TRBV12-3 or TRBV12-4 combines with J gene TRBJ2-7; D might be TRBD2 (5 bases). This CDR3 has 14 residues. The germline V and J ends were trimmed by 5 bases and 2 bases, with 13 bases remaining between them. The CDR3 DNA reads TGTGCCAGCAGTCCGGACTCCACAGCCTACGAGCAGTACTTC. Amino acid sequence: CASSPDSTAYEQYF.

This clonotype was detected many times. CDR3 sequence (DNA): TGCAGTGCTCCCTCCCCCGTGACAGGGGGCTACGAGCAGTACTTC. It yields the protein CSAPSPVTGGYEQYF. The genes are TRBV20-1 and TRBJ2-7; 9 bases align to TRBD1. CDR3 length equals 15 residues. Germline V gene sequence: CDR1 DFQATT, CDR2 SNEGSKA (reference sequence). V was pared by 5 bases and J by 3 bases, with 11 bases of the junction left unmatched.

This clonotype was found many times. CDR3 nucleotide sequence: TGTGCCAGCTCCCCGGGCCGGGGCGGAGATGCCCAGCATTTT. Translation: CASSPGRGGDAQHF. The chain links TRBV18 to TRBJ1-5; maybe TRBD1 (5 bases). The CDR3 extends over 14 amino acids. The germline gives CDR1 KGHSH, CDR2 LQKENI. With 6 bases removed from V and 11 bases from J, the gap between germline ends came to 20 bases.

This clonotype was seen ten or more times. The V gene is TRBV7-2, the J gene TRBJ2-2; possibly TRBD1 for D (6 bases). Germline CDR1 SGHTA, CDR2 FQGNSA. The germline V and J ends were trimmed by 2 bases and 6 bases, with 10 bases remaining between them. This CDR3 is 14 amino acids long. For the CDR3, the DNA is TGTGCCAGCAGCTTACTCAGGGGTGCCGGGGAGCTGTTTTTT. It is translated as CASSLLRGAGELFF.

This clonotype was recorded many times. The rearrangement joins TRBV2 to TRBJ2-2, with D hard to call. Germline V lookup: CDR1 SNHLY, CDR2 FYNNEI. V shed 5 bases and J shed 4 bases, with 8 bases lying between them. The CDR3 runs to 13 residues. CDR3 nucleotides: TGTGCCAGCAGTTATACCTTCACCGGGGAGCTGTTTTTT. This sequence encodes CASSYTFTGELFF.

In this sample, this clonotype turned up many times. The chain combines TRBV6-1 with TRBJ2-3; 10 bases agree with TRBD1. The trim removed 4 bases at V and 6 bases at J, leaving 13 bases unmatched. The CDR3 extends over 17 amino acids. From germline, CDR1 is MNHNS and CDR2 SASEGT. The DNA of the CDR3 is TGTGCCAGCAGTGTTGGGGCACCGGGACAGGGGCAGGATACGCAGTATTTT. The encoded protein is CASSVGAPGQGQDTQYF.

A few counts support this clonotype. The V and J genes are TRBV27 and TRBJ2-7, with 11 bases aligning to TRBD2. The germline CDR1 and CDR2 sequences are MNHEY and SMNVEV (reference sequence). This CDR3 has 16 amino acids. The V segment lost 3 bases and the J segment 2 bases; nucleotides outside the gene matches: 6. CDR3 coding DNA: TGTGCCAGCAGTTTCACTAGCGGGAGCTTTCCCTACGAGCAGTACTTC. It codes for CASSFTSGSFPYEQYF.

This clonotype was seen only a few times. V and J are TRBV19 and TRBJ2-5; the D gene is possibly TRBD1 (6 bases). The germline CDR1 and CDR2 sequences are LNHDA and SQIVND (reference sequence). This CDR3 contains 14 residues. With 3 bases removed from V and 1 base from J, the gap between germline ends came to 9 bases. This chain's CDR3 is CASSITGSQETQYF. DNA of the CDR3: TGTGCCAGTAGTATTACAGGGTCCCAAGAGACCCAGTACTTC.